A selection of T cell receptor beta chains follows, all from one sample in a study of a mutant IDH1 vaccine in newly diagnosed glioma. Clones were sequenced by immunoSEQ multiplex PCR, and TCRdb holds only the in-frame ones, with some missing. The sample yields 95,000 to 100,000 clones, about 90% seen once. This sample comprised PBMCs, obtained from a glioma patient treated with radiotherapy, temozolomide or both. The receptors were gathered from a woman between 50 and 59 years old with glioma. The CDR3 runs from the conserved cysteine through the conserved F or W. A D gene is named only where the DNA matches it firmly. Size tells how often a clone was seen (once, few, many) or the class of an expanded clone, and some rows leave it out.

V	size	J	D	DNA	CDR3
TRBV5-6	NA	TRBJ2-5	TRBD1	TGTGCCAGCAGCTTGGAGGCGACAGGGCACATATCCCAAGAGACCCAGTACTTC	CASSLEATGHISQETQYF
TRBV29-1	once	TRBJ1-1	NA	TGCAGCGTTGAAGATCTCGTGGCTGCAGCTTTCTTT	CSVEDLVAAAFF
TRBV19	NA	TRBJ1-5	NA	TGTGCCAGTACCCCCATGAGGACAGACCATAGCAATCAGCCCCAGCATTTT	CASTPMRTDHSNQPQHF
TRBV28	NA	TRBJ1-2	TRBD1	TGTGCCAGCAGTTTAATTACAGGGGGCTCTACCTATGGCTACACCTTC	CASSLITGGSTYGYTF
TRBV6-5	once	TRBJ1-5	TRBD1	TGTGCCAGCAGTTACGGGGACAGGGTTCAGCCCCAGCATTTT	CASSYGDRVQPQHF
TRBV29-1	NA	TRBJ1-1	NA	TGCAGCGTTGAACCCGGCTTGAACACTGAAGCTTTCTTT	CSVEPGLNTEAFF
TRBV19	NA	TRBJ2-3	NA	TGTGCCAGTAGCCCTCTAGGATCTAGCACAGATACGCAGTATTTT	CASSPLGSSTDTQYF
TRBV28	NA	TRBJ1-1	NA	TGTGCCAGCAGTTTAAGGGTGAACACTGAAGCTTTCTTT	CASSLRVNTEAFF
TRBV10-3	NA	TRBJ1-2	TRBD1	TGTGCCATCAGTGGGGACAGGGGCGAATATGGCTACACCTTC	CAISGDRGEYGYTF
TRBV9	NA	TRBJ1-2	NA	TGTGCCAGCAGCGTGGGTAATGGCTACACCTTC	CASSVGNGYTF
TRBV7-2	NA	TRBJ2-2	TRBD2	TGTGCCAGCGTAACACCGCGGGAGTTGGGGAACACCGGGGAGCTGTTTTTT	CASVTPRELGNTGELFF
TRBV27	NA	TRBJ2-2	NA	TGTGCCAGCAGTTCCTCAGGGGGGAGCGGGGAGCTGTTTTTT	CASSSSGGSGELFF
TRBV30	NA	TRBJ1-1	NA	TGTGCCTGGAGTAGGGCCGCGGGCACTGAAGCTTTCTTT	CAWSRAAGTEAFF
TRBV9	NA	TRBJ2-1	NA	TGTGCCAGCAGCCCAGGGGGTAGCGGAACCTACAATGAGCAGTTCTTC	CASSPGGSGTYNEQFF
TRBV5-5	once	TRBJ2-7	TRBD1	TGTGCCAGCAGCCTAAGACGGGACAGTGTCCACGAGCAGTACTTC	CASSLRRDSVHEQYF
TRBV5-1	NA	TRBJ2-1	NA	TGCGCCAGCACCAGGGGGCTAGCGGACATCTCCTACAATGAGCAGTTCTTC	CASTRGLADISYNEQFF
TRBV10-3	NA	TRBJ1-1	TRBD1	TGTGCCATCAGTTTGACCGGGACAGCGAACACTGAAGCTTTCTTT	CAISLTGTANTEAFF
TRBV10-3	NA	TRBJ1-3	NA	TGTGCCAGCTCCGATGGAAACACCATATATTTT	CASSDGNTIYF
TRBV7-9	NA	TRBJ2-2	NA	TGTGCCAGCAGCTTAAACGCCGCGAACACCGGGGAGCTGTTTTTT	CASSLNAANTGELFF
TRBV10-1	NA	TRBJ2-1	TRBD2	TGCGCCAGCAGTGAAGAGCGGGAGGGCCTGTACAATGAGCAGTTCTTC	CASSEEREGLYNEQFF
TRBV27	NA	TRBJ1-2	NA	TGTGCCAGCAGAAACAGGGAAGCCTACTATGGCTACACCTTC	CASRNREAYYGYTF
TRBV28	NA	TRBJ2-3	NA	TGTGCCAGCAGCCTAAAGCGGCCTCTCACAGATACGCAGTATTTT	CASSLKRPLTDTQYF
TRBV15	NA	TRBJ2-1	NA	TGTGCCACCAGCAGAGCCTACAATGAGCAGTTCTTC	CATSRAYNEQFF
TRBV6-1	few	TRBJ2-6	NA	TGTGCCAGCAGTCCCCTCCTAGGAGCCAACGTCCTGACTTTC	CASSPLLGANVLTF
TRBV7-8	NA	TRBJ2-1	NA	TGTGCCAGCAGCCCAAGGAGGGCCTTTGGGAATGAGCAGTTCTTC	CASSPRRAFGNEQFF
TRBV9	NA	TRBJ2-7	NA	TGTGCCAGCAGCGTACAGGGAGTCCCCTACGAGCAGTACTTC	CASSVQGVPYEQYF
TRBV7-9	NA	TRBJ2-7	TRBD2	TGTGCCAGCAGCTTTACTAGCGGGCCCGAGCAGTACTTC	CASSFTSGPEQYF
TRBV9	NA	TRBJ2-7	NA	TGTGCCAGCAGCGTAGGACCCAGGGTCCTTAATTCCTACGAGCAGTACTTC	CASSVGPRVLNSYEQYF
TRBV27	few	TRBJ1-5	NA	TGTGCCAGCAGTTTGATGGGCAATCAGCCCCAGCATTTT	CASSLMGNQPQHF
TRBV5-1	NA	TRBJ1-1	NA	TGCGCCAGCCGATCTTTTTTCAGGGGCGAGAACACTGAAGCTTTCTTT	CASRSFFRGENTEAFF
TRBV5-1	NA	TRBJ1-6	TRBD1	TGCGCCAGCAGCTTAACAGGGGGGAGTTCACCCCTCCACTTT	CASSLTGGSSPLHF
TRBV30	NA	TRBJ2-5	TRBD1	TGTGCCTGGAGGTCCGGGACAGCAAAAGAGACCCAGTACTTC	CAWRSGTAKETQYF
TRBV11-2	NA	TRBJ2-1	TRBD1	TGTGCCAGCAGCCCTGGGACAGCCGGGATGGATGAGCAGTTCTTC	CASSPGTAGMDEQFF
TRBV6-1	NA	TRBJ2-5	NA	TGTGCCAGCAGCCCGGGACTTCAAGAGACCCAGTACTTC	CASSPGLQETQYF
TRBV5-1	once	TRBJ2-7	TRBD1	TGCGCCAGCAGCTCCGGGACAGCCTACGAGCAGTACTTC	CASSSGTAYEQYF
TRBV7-9	NA	TRBJ2-7	NA	TGTGCCAGCAGCTTAGACATTTCCTACGAGCAGTACTTC	CASSLDISYEQYF
TRBV18	NA	TRBJ2-5	TRBD1	TGTGCCAGCTCGGGACAGGGTGGAGAGACCCAGTACTTC	CASSGQGGETQYF